Listed below are T cell receptor beta chains from one sample, sequenced in a study of T cell responses to AZD1222 COVID-19 vaccine. Profiling relied on immunoSEQ multiplex PCR, and the TCRdb table lists in-frame clones only, not all of them. The sample shows about 150,000 clones, approximately 85% of them seen only once. The sample in question was peripheral blood, obtained on day 0 of AZD1222 vaccination. These receptors came from an adult in good health. CDR3s include the opening cysteine and the closing phenylalanine or tryptophan. Each record gives: clone size, D gene, J gene, V gene, CDR3 DNA, CDR3 protein. D genes are given only for firm matches. Part of the rows lack a size; the others show once, few, many or a class for expanded clones.

size: once; D: TRBD1; J: TRBJ1-1; V: TRBV20-1; DNA: TGCAGTGCTAGTTGGCAGGGGGCAATGGGGGTGAACACTGAAGCTTTCTTT; CDR3: CSASWQGAMGVNTEAFF
size: NA; D: NA; J: TRBJ2-2; V: TRBV30; DNA: TGTGCCTGGAGTAGGCCGGGGCCGGGCGGGGAGCTGTTTTTT; CDR3: CAWSRPGPGGELFF
size: NA; D: NA; J: TRBJ2-1; V: TRBV19; DNA: TGTGCCAGTAGTATAGCCTCCGGGACACAGCAGTTCTTC; CDR3: CASSIASGTQQFF
size: NA; D: TRBD2; J: TRBJ2-7; V: TRBV19; DNA: TGTGCCAGTAGTATGGGATCGGGAGGCGCCTACGAGCAGTACTTC; CDR3: CASSMGSGGAYEQYF
size: NA; D: NA; J: TRBJ2-7; V: TRBV4-1; DNA: TGCGCCAGCAGCCCCTCCCAGCCCGCCACCTACGAGCAGTACTTC; CDR3: CASSPSQPATYEQYF
size: NA; D: TRBD1; J: TRBJ1-2; V: TRBV6-5; DNA: TGTGCCAGCAGTCATGACAGGGTCTATGGCTACACCTTC; CDR3: CASSHDRVYGYTF
size: few; D: TRBD1; J: TRBJ1-2; V: TRBV7-9; DNA: TGTGCCAGCAGCTTAACCACCCCCAGGACAGGGAACTATGGCTACACCTTC; CDR3: CASSLTTPRTGNYGYTF
size: once; D: TRBD2; J: TRBJ2-7; V: TRBV2; DNA: TGTGCCAGCAGTGAGTCTAGCGGTGGGGAGCAGTACTTC; CDR3: CASSESSGGEQYF
size: few; D: NA; J: TRBJ2-6; V: TRBV6-5; DNA: TGTGCCAGCTACAGCTACTCTGGGGCCAACGTCCTGACTTTC; CDR3: CASYSYSGANVLTF
size: NA; D: TRBD1; J: TRBJ1-4; V: TRBV7-9; DNA: TGTGCCAGCAGCTCTGGGACAGGGCAAAAACTGTTTTTT; CDR3: CASSSGTGQKLFF
size: NA; D: NA; J: TRBJ1-1; V: TRBV11-2; DNA: TGTGCCAGCAGCTTACAGGTACTGAACACTGAAGCTTTCTTT; CDR3: CASSLQVLNTEAFF
size: NA; D: NA; J: TRBJ1-4; V: TRBV6-5; DNA: TGTGCCAGCAAGGAAGGGGCGTCGGTCGAAAAACTGTTTTTT; CDR3: CASKEGASVEKLFF
size: NA; D: TRBD2; J: TRBJ2-1; V: TRBV2; DNA: TGTGCCAGCAGGCCGGGAGGGCCTTTTTACAATGAGCAGTTCTTC; CDR3: CASRPGGPFYNEQFF
size: NA; D: NA; J: TRBJ2-7; V: TRBV5-6; DNA: TGTGCCAGCAGCTTGGCCGGACAGACCTACGAGCAGTACTTC; CDR3: CASSLAGQTYEQYF
size: few; D: TRBD2; J: TRBJ2-7; V: TRBV20-1; DNA: TGCAGTGCTAGTAGCGGGAGGGTCTACGAGCAGTACTTC; CDR3: CSASSGRVYEQYF